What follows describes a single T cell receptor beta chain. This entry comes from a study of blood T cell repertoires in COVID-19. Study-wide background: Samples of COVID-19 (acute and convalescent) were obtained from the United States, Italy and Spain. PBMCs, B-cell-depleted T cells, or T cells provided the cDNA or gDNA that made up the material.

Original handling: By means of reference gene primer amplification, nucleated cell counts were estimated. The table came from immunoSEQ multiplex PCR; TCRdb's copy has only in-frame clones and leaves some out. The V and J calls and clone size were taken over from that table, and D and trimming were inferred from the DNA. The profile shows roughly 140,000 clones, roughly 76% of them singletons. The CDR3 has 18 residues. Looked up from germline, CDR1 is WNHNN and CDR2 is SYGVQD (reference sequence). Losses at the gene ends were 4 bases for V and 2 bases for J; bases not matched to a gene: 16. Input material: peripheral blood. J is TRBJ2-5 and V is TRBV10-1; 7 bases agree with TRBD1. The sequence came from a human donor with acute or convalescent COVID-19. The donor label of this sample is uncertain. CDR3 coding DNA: TGCGCCAGCAGTGCGGATTACCTTGGGACAGATTTTCAAGAGACCCAGTACTTC. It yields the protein CASSADYLGTDFQETQYF.